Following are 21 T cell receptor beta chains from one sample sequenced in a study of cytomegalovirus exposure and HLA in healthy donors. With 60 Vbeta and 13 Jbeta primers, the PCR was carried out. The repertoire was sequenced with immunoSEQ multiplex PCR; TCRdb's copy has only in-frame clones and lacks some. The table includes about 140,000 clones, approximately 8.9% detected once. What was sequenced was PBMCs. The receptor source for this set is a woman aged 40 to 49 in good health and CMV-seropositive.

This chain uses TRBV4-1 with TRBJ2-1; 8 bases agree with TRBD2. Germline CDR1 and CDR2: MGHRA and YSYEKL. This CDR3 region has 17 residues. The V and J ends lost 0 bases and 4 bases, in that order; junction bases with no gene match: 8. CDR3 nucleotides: TGCGCCAGCAGCCAAGATCGCGAGCGGGGGTTGTACAATGAGCAGTTCTTC. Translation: CASSQDRERGLYNEQFF.

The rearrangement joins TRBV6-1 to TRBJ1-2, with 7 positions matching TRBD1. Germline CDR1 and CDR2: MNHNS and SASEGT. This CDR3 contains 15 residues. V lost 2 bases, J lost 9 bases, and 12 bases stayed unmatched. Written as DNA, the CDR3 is TGTGCCAGCAGTGAATATCTGGGCCGACAGGGAAGCTACACCTTC. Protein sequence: CASSEYLGRQGSYTF.

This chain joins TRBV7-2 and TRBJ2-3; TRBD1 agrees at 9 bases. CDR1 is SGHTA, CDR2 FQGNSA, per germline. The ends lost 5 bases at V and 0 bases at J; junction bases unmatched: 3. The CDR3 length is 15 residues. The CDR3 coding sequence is TGTGCCAGCAGCGGCGGACAGGGGAGCACAGATACGCAGTATTTT. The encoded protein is CASSGGQGSTDTQYF.

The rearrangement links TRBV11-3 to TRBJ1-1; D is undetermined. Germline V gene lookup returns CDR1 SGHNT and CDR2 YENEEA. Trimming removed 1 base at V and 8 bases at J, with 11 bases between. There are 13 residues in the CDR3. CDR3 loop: CASSLVSGQEAFF. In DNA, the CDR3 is TGTGCCAGCAGCTTAGTAAGCGGGCAGGAAGCTTTCTTT.

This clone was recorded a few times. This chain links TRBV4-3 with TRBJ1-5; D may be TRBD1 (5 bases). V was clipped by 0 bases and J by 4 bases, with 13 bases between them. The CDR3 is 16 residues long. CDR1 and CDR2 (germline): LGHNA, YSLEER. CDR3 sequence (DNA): TGCGCCAGCAGCCAAGATCGGGGGAGGAGTAATCAGCCCCAGCATTTT. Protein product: CASSQDRGRSNQPQHF.

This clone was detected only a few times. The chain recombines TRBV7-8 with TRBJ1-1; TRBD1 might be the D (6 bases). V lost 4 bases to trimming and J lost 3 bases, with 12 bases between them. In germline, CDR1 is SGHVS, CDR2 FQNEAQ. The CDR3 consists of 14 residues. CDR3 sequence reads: CASSSLGGHTEAFF. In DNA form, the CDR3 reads TGTGCCAGCAGCTCGCTGGGGGGGCACACTGAAGCTTTCTTT. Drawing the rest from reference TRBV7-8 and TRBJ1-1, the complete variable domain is GAGVSQSPRYKVAKRGQDVALRCDPISGHVSLFWYQQALGQGPEFLTYFQNEAQLDKSGLPSDRFFAERPEGSVSTLKIQRTQQEDSAVYLCASSSLGGHTEAFFGQGTRLTVV.

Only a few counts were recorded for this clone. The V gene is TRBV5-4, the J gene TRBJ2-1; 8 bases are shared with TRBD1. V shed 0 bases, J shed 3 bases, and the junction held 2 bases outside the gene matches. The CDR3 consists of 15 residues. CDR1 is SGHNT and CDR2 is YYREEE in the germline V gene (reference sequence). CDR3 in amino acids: CASSLEGQVYNEQFF. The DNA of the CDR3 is TGTGCCAGCAGCTTGGAGGGACAGGTCTACAATGAGCAGTTCTTC.

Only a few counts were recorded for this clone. CDR3 nucleotide sequence: TGTGCCAGCAGCTCGAGGACAGCCATGAACACTGAAGCTTTCTTT. Translation: CASSSRTAMNTEAFF. This sequence joins TRBV7-2 and TRBJ1-1; possible D gene TRBD1, 6 bases. Trimming cost V 4 bases and J 0 bases, with 12 bases left between them. There are 15 residues in the CDR3. Germline CDR1 reads SGHTA; CDR2 reads FQGNSA. The complete variable domain, with remaining parts taken from reference TRBV7-2 and TRBJ1-1, reads GAGVSQSPSNKVTEKGKDVELRCDPISGHTALYWYRQSLGQGLEFLIYFQGNSAPDKSGLPSDRFSAERTGGSVSTLTIQRTQQEDSAVYLCASSSRTAMNTEAFFGQGTRLTVV.

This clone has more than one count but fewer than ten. The CDR3 DNA reads as TGCGCCAGCAGCGGGACGGACGGGGGGTCACCCCTCCACTTT. Protein product: CASSGTDGGSPLHF. The gene calls are TRBV5-1 and TRBJ1-6, with D possibly matching TRBD1 (5 bases). CDR1 is SGHRS, CDR2 YFSETQ, per germline. The CDR3 spans 14 residues. Between the trimmed V and J ends, which lost 4 bases and 10 bases, there was a span of 15 bases.

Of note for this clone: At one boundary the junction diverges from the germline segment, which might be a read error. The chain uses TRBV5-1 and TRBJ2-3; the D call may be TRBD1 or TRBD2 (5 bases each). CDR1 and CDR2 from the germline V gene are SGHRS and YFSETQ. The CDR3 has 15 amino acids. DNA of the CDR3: TGCGCCAGCAGTTTGGGGACGGGATACACAGATACGCAGTATTTT. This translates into CASSLGTGYTDTQYF.

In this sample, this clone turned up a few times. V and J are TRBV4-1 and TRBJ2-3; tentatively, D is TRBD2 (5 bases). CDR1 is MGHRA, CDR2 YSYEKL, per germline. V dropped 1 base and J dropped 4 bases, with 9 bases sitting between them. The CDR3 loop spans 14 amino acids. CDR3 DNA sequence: TGCGCCAGCAGCCAAGTAGAGGGCGCAGATACGCAGTATTTT. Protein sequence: CASSQVEGADTQYF.

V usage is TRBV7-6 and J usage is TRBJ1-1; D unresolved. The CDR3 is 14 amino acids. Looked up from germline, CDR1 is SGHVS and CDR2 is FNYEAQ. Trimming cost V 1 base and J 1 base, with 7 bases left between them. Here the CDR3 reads CASSLVPGNTEAFF. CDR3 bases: TGTGCCAGCAGCTTAGTTCCAGGGAACACTGAAGCTTTCTTT. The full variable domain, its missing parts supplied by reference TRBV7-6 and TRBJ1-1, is GAGVSQSPRYKVTKRGQDVALRCDPISGHVSLYWYRQALGQGPEFLTYFNYEAQQDKSGLPNDRFSAERPEGSISTLTIQRTEQRDSAMYRCASSLVPGNTEAFFGQGTRLTVV.

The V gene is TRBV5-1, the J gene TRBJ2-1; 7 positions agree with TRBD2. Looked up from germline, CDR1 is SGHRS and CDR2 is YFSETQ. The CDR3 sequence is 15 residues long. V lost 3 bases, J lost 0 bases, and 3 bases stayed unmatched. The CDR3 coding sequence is TGCGCCAGCAGCTCCGGGGGGTTCTCCTACAATGAGCAGTTCTTC. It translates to CASSSGGFSYNEQFF.

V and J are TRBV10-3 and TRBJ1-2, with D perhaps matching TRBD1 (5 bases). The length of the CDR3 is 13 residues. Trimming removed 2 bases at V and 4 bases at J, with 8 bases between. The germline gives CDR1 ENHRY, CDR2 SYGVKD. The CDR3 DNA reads TGTGCCATCAGTGAGGACAGATTCTATGGCTACACCTTC. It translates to CAISEDRFYGYTF.

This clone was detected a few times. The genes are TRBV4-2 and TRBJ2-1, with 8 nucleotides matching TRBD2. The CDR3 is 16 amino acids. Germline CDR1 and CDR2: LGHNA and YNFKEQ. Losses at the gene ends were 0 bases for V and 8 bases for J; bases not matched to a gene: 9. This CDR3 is CASSQDGSGGRDEQFF. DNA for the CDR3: TGTGCCAGCAGCCAAGATGGATCGGGGGGGCGCGATGAGCAGTTCTTC.

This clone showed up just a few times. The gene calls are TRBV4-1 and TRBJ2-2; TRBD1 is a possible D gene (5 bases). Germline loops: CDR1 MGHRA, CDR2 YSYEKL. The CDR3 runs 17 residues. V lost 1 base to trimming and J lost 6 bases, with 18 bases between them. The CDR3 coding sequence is TGCGCCAGCAGCCAAGTTCTTTTGTTCAGGGAAGCCGGGGAGCTGTTTTTT. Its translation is CASSQVLLFREAGELFF.

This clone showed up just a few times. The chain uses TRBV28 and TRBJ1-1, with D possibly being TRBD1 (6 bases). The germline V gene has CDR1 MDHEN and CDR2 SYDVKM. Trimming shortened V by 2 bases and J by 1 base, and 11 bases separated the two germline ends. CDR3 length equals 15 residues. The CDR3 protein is CASSLPAGENTEAFF. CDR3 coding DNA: TGTGCCAGCAGTTTACCCGCAGGGGAGAACACTGAAGCTTTCTTT.

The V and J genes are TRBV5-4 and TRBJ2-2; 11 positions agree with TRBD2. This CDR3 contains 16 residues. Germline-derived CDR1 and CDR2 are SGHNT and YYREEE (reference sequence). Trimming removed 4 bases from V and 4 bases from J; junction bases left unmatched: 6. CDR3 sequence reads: CASSRGLAGGTGELFF. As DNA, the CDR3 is TGTGCCAGCAGCCGCGGACTAGCGGGCGGCACCGGGGAGCTGTTTTTT.

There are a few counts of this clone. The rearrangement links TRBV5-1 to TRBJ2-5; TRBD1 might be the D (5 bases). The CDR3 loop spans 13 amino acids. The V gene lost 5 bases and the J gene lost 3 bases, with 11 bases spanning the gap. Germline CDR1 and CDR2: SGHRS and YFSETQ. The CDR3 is CASRRGQEETQYF. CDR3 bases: TGCGCCAGCAGAAGGGGTCAGGAAGAGACCCAGTACTTC.

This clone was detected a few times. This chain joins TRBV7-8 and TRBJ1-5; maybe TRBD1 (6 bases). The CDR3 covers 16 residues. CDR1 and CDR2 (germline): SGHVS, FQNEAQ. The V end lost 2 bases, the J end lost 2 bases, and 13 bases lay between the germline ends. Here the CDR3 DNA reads TGTGCCAGCAGCTTATCTTTAGGGGGAGGCAATCAGCCCCAGCATTTT. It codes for CASSLSLGGGNQPQHF.

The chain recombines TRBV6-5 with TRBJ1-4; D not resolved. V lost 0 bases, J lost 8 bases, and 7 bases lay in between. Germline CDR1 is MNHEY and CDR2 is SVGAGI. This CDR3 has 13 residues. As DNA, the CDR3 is TGTGCCAGCAGTTACTCTGTTCGGGAAAAACTGTTTTTT. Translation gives CASSYSVREKLFF.